The clone carrying this TCR beta chain was observed many times. Its antigen remains unknown. This sample was included in a study of spatial heterogeneity in lung cancer. Study summary: Alpha-chain detections were consistently fewer than beta-chain detections among the sequences. A strong correlation was found between TCR transcript counts in tumor regions and a T cell module score derived from matched bulk RNA-seq.

Using its own MiXCR run on the 5' RACE reads, TCRdb lists one record per CDR3 protein. This repertoire shows around 100,000 distinct CDR3 sequences, roughly 4.5% found once; its top ten account for 21%. The time point here: sample taken at primary tumor resection. Whole RNA came from tumor, nontumor lung or frozen PBMC and was sequenced without being sorted. Study-wide results and caveats: Counts of expanded intratumoral alpha and beta TCRs tracked tumor mutation counts. Tumor T cells had an estimated coverage that came to 6% to 7.5% for alpha chains and about 13% for beta chains.

The clonotype comes from a male donor with early-stage non-small cell lung cancer. This specimen consisted of lung tumor tissue, obtained at surgery.

The CDR3 loop is CASTWGYGSEQFF. CDR3 DNA sequence: TGTGCCAGCACCTGGGGCTACGGGAGTGAGCAGTTCTTC. This chain links TRBV7-2 with TRBJ2-1, with D tentatively TRBD2 (6 bases). This CDR3 comprises 13 residues. Germline lookup yields CDR1 SGHTA and CDR2 FQGNSA. Trimming removed 7 bases at V and 9 bases at J, with 16 bases between.